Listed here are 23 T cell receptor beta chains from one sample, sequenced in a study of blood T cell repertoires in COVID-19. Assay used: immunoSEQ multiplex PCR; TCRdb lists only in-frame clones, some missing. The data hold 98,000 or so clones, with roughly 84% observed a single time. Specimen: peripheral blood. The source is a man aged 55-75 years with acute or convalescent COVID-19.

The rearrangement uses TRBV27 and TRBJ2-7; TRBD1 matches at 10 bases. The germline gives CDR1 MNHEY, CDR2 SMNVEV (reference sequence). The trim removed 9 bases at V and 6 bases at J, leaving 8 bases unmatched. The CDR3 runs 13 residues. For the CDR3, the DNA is TGTGCCAGTAGGGACAGGGGTCTGTTCGAGCAGTACTTC. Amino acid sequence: CASRDRGLFEQYF.

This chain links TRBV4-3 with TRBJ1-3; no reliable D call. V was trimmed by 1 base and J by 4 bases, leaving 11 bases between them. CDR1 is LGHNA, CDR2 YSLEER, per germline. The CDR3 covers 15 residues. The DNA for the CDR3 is TGCGCCAGCAGCCAAGCTGAGAGGGCGGGAAACACCATATATTTT. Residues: CASSQAERAGNTIYF.

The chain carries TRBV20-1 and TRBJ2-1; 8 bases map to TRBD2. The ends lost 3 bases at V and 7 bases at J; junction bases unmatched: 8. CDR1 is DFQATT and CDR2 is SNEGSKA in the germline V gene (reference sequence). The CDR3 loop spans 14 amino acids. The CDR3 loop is CSASSPAGANEQFF. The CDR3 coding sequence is TGCAGTGCTAGTTCCCCAGCGGGAGCTAATGAGCAGTTCTTC.

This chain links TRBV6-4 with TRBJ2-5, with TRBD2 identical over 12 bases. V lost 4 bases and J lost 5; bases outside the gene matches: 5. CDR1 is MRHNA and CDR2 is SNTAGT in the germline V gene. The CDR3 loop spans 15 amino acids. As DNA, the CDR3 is TGTGCCAGCAGTGCGACTAGCGGGAGTGGCGAGACCCAGTACTTC. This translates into CASSATSGSGETQYF.

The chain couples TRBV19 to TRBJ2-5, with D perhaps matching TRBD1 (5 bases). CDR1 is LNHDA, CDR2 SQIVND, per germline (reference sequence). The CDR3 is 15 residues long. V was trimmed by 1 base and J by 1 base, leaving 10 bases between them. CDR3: CASSIVGVIQETQYF. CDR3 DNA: TGTGCCAGTAGTATAGTAGGGGTTATCCAAGAGACCCAGTACTTC.

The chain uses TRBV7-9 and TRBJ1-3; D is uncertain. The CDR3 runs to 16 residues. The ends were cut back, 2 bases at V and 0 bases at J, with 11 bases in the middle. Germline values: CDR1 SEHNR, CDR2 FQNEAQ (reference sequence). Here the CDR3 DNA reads TGTGCCAGCAGCTTAAGTATCGGGTTCTCTGGAAACACCATATATTTT. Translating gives CASSLSIGFSGNTIYF.

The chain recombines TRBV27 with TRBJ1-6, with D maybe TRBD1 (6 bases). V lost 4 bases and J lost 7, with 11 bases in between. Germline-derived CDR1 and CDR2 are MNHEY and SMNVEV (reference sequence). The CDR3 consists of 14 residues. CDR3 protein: CASSSWGPNSPLHF. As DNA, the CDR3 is TGTGCCAGCAGTTCGTGGGGGCCGAATTCACCCCTCCACTTT.

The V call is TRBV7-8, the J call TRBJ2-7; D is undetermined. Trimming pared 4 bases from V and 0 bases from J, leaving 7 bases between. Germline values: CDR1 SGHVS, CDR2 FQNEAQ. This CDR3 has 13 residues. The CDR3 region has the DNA TGTGCCAGCAGCTCAGCCGGCTCCTACGAGCAGTACTTC. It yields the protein CASSSAGSYEQYF.

CDR3 bases: TGTGCCAGCAGCTCAAGGACTAGCGGGGCCTACGAGCAGTACTTC. Translation gives CASSSRTSGAYEQYF. The J gene is TRBJ2-7, the V gene TRBV11-2, with TRBD2 matching over 12 bases. After removal of 4 bases from V and 2 bases from J, the junction contained 3 bases not matched to a gene. The germline V gene encodes CDR1 SGHAT and CDR2 FQNNGV. CDR3 length equals 15 residues.

CDR3 sequence: CASSSQAQGEEYF. As DNA, the CDR3 is TGTGCCAGCAGCTCCCAGGCTCAGGGTGAGGAGTATTTT. The chain recombines TRBV7-9 with TRBJ2-3; D possibly corresponds to TRBD1 (5 bases). This CDR3 has 13 residues. CDR1 SEHNR and CDR2 FQNEAQ come from the germline V gene (reference sequence). V shed 4 bases and J shed 13 bases, with 18 bases lying between them. Variable domain in full (rest from reference TRBV7-9 and TRBJ2-3): DTGVSQNPRHKITKRGQNVTFRCDPISEHNRLYWYRQTLGQGPEFLTYFQNEAQLEKSRLLSDRFSAERPKGSFSTLEIQRTEQGDSAMYLCASSSQAQGEEYFGPGTRLTVL.

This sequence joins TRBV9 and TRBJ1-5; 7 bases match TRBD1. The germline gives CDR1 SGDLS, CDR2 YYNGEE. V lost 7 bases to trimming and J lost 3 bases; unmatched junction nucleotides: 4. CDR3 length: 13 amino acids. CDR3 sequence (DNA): TGTGCCAGCGGGGGACAGAACAATCAGCCCCAGCATTTT. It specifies CASGGQNNQPQHF.

The CDR3 coding sequence is TGTGCCAGCTCACCCGGGGGATCTAGCACAGATACGCAGTATTTT. Translating it yields CASSPGGSSTDTQYF. The chain couples TRBV18 to TRBJ2-3, with a tentative D call TRBD2 (6 bases). Germline loops: CDR1 KGHSH, CDR2 LQKENI. Trimming removed 3 bases from V and 0 bases from J, with 10 bases in between. This CDR3 contains 15 residues. The full variable domain, its missing parts supplied by reference TRBV18 and TRBJ2-3, is NAGVMQNPRHLVRRRGQEARLRCSPMKGHSHVYWYRQLPEEGLKFMVYLQKENIIDESGMPKERFSAEFPKEGPSILRIQQVVRGDSAAYFCASSPGGSSTDTQYFGPGTRLTVL.

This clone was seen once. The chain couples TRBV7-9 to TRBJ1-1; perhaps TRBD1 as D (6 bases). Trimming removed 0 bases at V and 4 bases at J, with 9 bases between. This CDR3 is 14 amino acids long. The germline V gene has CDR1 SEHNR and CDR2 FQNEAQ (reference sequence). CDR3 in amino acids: CASSLAPDSTEAFF. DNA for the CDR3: TGTGCCAGCAGCTTAGCGCCGGACAGCACTGAAGCTTTCTTT.

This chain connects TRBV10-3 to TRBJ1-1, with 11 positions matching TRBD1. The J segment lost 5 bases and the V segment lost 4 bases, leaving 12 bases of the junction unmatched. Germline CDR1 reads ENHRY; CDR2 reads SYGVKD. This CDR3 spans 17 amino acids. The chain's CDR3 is CAISGPDRGPRRTEAFF. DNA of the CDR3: TGTGCCATCAGTGGCCCGGACAGGGGGCCCCGAAGGACTGAAGCTTTCTTT.

The CDR3 loop is CASSREGQGSGANVLTF. CDR3 bases: TGCGCCAGCAGCCGGGAAGGACAGGGGTCTGGGGCCAACGTCCTGACTTTC. V is TRBV5-1 and J is TRBJ2-6; 9 nucleotides match TRBD1. J gave up 1 base and V 4 bases, and 6 bases lay outside the gene matches. Per germline, CDR1 SGHRS and CDR2 YFSETQ. The CDR3 is 17 amino acids.

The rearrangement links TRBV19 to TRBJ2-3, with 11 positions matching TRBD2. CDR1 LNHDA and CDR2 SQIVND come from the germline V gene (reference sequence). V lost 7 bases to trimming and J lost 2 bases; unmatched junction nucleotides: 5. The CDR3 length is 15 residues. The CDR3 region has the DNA TGTGCCAGTACAGAGACTAGCGGGATCACAGATACGCAGTATTTT. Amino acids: CASTETSGITDTQYF.

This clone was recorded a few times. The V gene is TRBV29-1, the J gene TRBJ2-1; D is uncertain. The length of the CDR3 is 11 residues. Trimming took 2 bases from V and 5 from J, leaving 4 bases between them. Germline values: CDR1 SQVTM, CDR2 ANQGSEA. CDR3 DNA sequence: TGCAGCGTTGAACCTAACAATGAGCAGTTCTTC. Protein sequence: CSVEPNNEQFF.

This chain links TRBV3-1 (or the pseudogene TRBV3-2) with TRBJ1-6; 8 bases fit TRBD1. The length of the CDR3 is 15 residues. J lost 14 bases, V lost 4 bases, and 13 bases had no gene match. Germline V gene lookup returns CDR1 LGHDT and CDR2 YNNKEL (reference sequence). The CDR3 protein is CASSPKFDRGGTLHF. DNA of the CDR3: TGTGCCAGCAGCCCAAAATTCGACAGGGGAGGGACCCTCCACTTT.

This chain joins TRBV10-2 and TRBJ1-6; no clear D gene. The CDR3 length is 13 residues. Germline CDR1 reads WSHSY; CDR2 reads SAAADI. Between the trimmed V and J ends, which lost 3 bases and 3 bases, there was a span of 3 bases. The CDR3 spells CASSDSYNSPLHF. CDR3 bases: TGCGCCAGCAGTGACAGCTATAATTCACCCCTCCACTTT.

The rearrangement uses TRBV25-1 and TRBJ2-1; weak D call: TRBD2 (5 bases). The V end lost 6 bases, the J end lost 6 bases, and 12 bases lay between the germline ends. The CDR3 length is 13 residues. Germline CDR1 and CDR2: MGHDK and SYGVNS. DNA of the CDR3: TGTGCCAGCAGAATCTCGGAGGTCAATGAGCAGTTCTTC. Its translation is CASRISEVNEQFF. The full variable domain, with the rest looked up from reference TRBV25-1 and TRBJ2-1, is EADIYQTPRYLVIGTGKKITLECSQTMGHDKMYWYQQDPGMELHLIHYSYGVNSTEKGDLSSESTVSRIRTEHFPLTLESARPSHTSQYLCASRISEVNEQFFGPGTRLTVL.

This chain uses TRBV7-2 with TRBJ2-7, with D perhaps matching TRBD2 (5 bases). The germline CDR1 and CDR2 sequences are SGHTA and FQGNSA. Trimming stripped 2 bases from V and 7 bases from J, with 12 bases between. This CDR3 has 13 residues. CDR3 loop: CASSLSSTGEQYF. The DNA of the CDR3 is TGTGCCAGCAGCTTATCCTCCACGGGGGAGCAGTACTTC.

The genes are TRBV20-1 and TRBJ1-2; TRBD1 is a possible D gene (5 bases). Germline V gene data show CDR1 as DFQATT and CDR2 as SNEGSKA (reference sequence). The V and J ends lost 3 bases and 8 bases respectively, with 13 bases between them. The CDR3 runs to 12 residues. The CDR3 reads CSASQGGRGYTF. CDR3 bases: TGCAGTGCTAGTCAGGGAGGGCGAGGCTACACCTTC.

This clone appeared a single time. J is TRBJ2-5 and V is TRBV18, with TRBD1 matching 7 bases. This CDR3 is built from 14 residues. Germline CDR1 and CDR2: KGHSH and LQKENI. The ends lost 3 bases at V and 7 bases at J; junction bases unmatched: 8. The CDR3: CASSPGQTFRTQYF. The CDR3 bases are TGTGCCAGCTCACCGGGACAGACCTTTCGGACCCAGTACTTC.